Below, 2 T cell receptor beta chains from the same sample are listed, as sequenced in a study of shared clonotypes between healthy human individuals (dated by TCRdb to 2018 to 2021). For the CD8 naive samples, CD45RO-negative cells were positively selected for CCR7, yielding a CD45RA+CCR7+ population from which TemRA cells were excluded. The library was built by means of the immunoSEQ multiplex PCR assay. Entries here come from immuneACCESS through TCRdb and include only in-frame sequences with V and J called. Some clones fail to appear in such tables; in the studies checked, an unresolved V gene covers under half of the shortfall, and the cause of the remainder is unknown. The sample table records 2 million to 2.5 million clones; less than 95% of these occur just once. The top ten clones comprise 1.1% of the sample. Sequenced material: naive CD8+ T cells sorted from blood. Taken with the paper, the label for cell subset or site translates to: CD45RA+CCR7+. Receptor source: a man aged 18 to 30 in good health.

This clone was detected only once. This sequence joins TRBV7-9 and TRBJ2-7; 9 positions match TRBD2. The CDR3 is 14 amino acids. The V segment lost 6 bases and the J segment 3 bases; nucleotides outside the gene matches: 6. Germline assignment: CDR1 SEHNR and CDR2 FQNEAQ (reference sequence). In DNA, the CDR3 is TGTGCCAGCAGTTTCACGACTAGCGGCTACGAGCAGTACTTC. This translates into CASSFTTSGYEQYF. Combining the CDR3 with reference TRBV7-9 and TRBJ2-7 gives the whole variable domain DTGVSQNPRHKITKRGQNVTFRCDPISEHNRLYWYRQTLGQGPEFLTYFQNEAQLEKSRLLSDRFSAERPKGSFSTLEIQRTEQGDSAMYLCASSFTTSGYEQYFGPGTRLTVT.

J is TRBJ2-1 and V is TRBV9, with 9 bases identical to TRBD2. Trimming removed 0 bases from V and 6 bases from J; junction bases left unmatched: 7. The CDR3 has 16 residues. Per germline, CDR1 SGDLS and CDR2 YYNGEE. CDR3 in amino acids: CASSVVGPSGANEQFF. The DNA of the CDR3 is TGTGCCAGCAGCGTAGTCGGCCCTAGCGGGGCCAATGAGCAGTTCTTC.